These 10 T cell receptor beta chains came from one sample sequenced in a study of CD8+CD57+ T cells in acquired aplastic anemia. TCR beta VDJ and CDR3 were profiled, and genomic DNA was the template. TCRdb reanalysed the reads using MiXCR and keeps one entry per CDR3 protein. Among about 150,000 distinct CDR3 sequences, approximately 52% were seen once, and the ten largest hold 9.5% to 15%. Selection for sequencing was limited to patients who had shown CD8+CD57+ cell expansion by flow cytometry. The sample was sorted CD4+, CD8+, or CD8+CD57+ T cells (not recorded which) from PBMCs. These receptors all stem from a human donor with aplastic anemia.

This sequence joins TRBV27 and TRBJ2-5, with D maybe TRBD1 (6 bases). This CDR3 is built from 14 residues. Germline V gene data show CDR1 as MNHEY and CDR2 as SMNVEV (reference sequence). V shed 6 bases and J shed 4 bases, with 15 bases lying between them. The CDR3 nucleotides read TGTGCCAGCAGCCCGCGACAGGCGAGAGAGACCCAGTACTTC. This translates into CASSPRQARETQYF.

The genes are TRBV6-2 or TRBV6-3 and TRBJ2-1; TRBD1 aligns across 9 bases. This CDR3 contains 15 residues. Germline lookup yields CDR1 MNHEY and CDR2 SVGEGT. V lost 6 bases, J lost 13 bases, and 16 bases stayed unmatched. CDR3: CASSGNRGRFPSQFF. The CDR3 DNA reads TGTGCCAGCAGCGGGAACAGGGGGCGGTTCCCATCCCAGTTCTTC.

Many counts were recorded for this clonotype. The rearrangement joins TRBV12-3 or TRBV12-4 to TRBJ1-1; maybe TRBD1 (6 bases). Trimming removed 8 bases from V and 3 bases from J, with 19 bases in between. The CDR3 has 15 residues. The chain's CDR3 is CASYGALQGDTEAFF. The CDR3 region has the DNA TGTGCCAGCTATGGGGCCCTACAGGGTGACACTGAAGCTTTCTTT.

This clonotype was counted ten times or more. V is TRBV2 and J is TRBJ2-1, with D perhaps TRBD2 (7 bases). V was cut by 2 bases and J by 9 bases, with 11 bases left in between. The CDR3 covers 13 residues. Germline CDR1 is SNHLY and CDR2 is FYNNEI. CDR3 in DNA: TGTGCCAGCAGTGAACGGGGGGCGGTTGAGCAGTTCTTC. Translating it yields CASSERGAVEQFF.

This clonotype has at least ten counts. The genes are TRBV6-1 and TRBJ1-2, with D perhaps matching TRBD1 (6 bases). Trimming stripped 2 bases from V and 0 bases from J, with 16 bases between. This CDR3 has 17 amino acids. Looked up from germline, CDR1 is MNHNS and CDR2 is SASEGT. The CDR3 sequence: CASSERAGEISNYGYTF. The CDR3 region has the DNA TGTGCCAGCAGTGAACGGGCAGGGGAGATTTCTAACTATGGCTACACCTTC.

The chain combines TRBV24-1 with TRBJ2-3; TRBD1 matches at 8 bases. Germline trimming cut 3 bases from V and 2 bases from J; bases unmatched to any gene: 3. The CDR3 sequence is 15 residues long. CDR1 and CDR2 from the germline V gene are KGHDR and SFDVKD. The CDR3 DNA sequence: TGTGCCACCAGTGATCGACAGGGGCCCACAGATACGCAGTATTTT. Amino acid sequence: CATSDRQGPTDTQYF.

The chain carries TRBV20-1 and TRBJ2-5; possibly TRBD1 or TRBD2 for D (6 bases each). Trimming removed 3 bases at V and 7 bases at J, with 21 bases between. There are 15 residues in the CDR3. The germline CDR1 and CDR2 sequences are DFQATT and SNEGSKA (reference sequence). Written as DNA, the CDR3 is TGCAGTGCTAGCGAGGGGGGCCCCCAAAGAGGGACCCAGTACTTC. As protein: CSASEGGPQRGTQYF.

This clonotype has ten or more counts. The chain joins TRBV25-1 to TRBJ2-2, with 10 bases identical to TRBD2. CDR3 length: 14 residues. V gave up 7 bases and J gave up 5 bases; unmatched junction bases: 4. The germline V gene has CDR1 MGHDK and CDR2 SYGVNS. The CDR3 nucleotides read TGTGCCAGCACGGAGCGGGGGGGGACCGGGGAGCTGTTTTTT. Residues: CASTERGGTGELFF. Variable domain in full (rest from reference TRBV25-1 and TRBJ2-2): EADIYQTPRYLVIGTGKKITLECSQTMGHDKMYWYQQDPGMELHLIHYSYGVNSTEKGDLSSESTVSRIRTEHFPLTLESARPSHTSQYLCASTERGGTGELFFGEGSRLTVL.

This clonotype occurred a few times. The chain carries TRBV5-8 and TRBJ2-7, with D unresolved. From germline, CDR1 is SGHTS and CDR2 YDEGEE. This CDR3 has 13 amino acids. Between the trimmed V and J ends, which lost 4 bases and 2 bases, there was a span of 10 bases. CDR3 loop: CASSRARTYEQYF. In DNA form, the CDR3 reads TGTGCCAGCAGCCGGGCTCGGACCTACGAGCAGTACTTC.

V is TRBV6-5 and J is TRBJ2-7; tentatively, D is TRBD2 (6 bases). The V end was cut by 2 bases, the J end by 3 bases, with 14 bases between. CDR1 and CDR2 (germline): MNHEY, SVGAGI. CDR3 length equals 15 residues. In DNA form, the CDR3 reads TGTGCCAGCAGTTACATGGGGCTAGCGTGCTACGAGCAGTACTTC. This gives the protein CASSYMGLACYEQYF.